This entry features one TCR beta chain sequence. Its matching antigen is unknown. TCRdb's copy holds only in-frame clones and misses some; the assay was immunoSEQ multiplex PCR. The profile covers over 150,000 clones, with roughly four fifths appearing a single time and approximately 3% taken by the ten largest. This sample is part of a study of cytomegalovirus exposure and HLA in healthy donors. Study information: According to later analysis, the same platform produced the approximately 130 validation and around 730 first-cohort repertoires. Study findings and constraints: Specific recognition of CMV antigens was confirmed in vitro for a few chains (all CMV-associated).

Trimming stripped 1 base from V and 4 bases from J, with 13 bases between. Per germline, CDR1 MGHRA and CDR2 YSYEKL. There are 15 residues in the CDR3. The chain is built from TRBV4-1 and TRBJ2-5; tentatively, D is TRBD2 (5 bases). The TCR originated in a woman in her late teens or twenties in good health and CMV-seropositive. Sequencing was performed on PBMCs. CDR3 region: CASSQVGLLGETQYF. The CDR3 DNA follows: TGCGCCAGCAGCCAAGTAGGACTCTTGGGAGAGACCCAGTACTTC.